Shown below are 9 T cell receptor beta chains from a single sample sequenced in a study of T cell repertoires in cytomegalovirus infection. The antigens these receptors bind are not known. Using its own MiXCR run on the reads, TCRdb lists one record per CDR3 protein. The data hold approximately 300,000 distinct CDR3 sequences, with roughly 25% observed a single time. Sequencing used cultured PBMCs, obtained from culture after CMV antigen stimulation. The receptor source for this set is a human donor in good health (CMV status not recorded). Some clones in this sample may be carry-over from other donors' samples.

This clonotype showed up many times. Here the CDR3 reads CASFPGGGTRQFF. For the CDR3, the DNA is TGTGCCAGCTTTCCCGGGGGGGGTACTAGGCAGTTCTTC. The J gene is TRBJ2-1, the V gene TRBV7-2, with 8 bases fitting TRBD2. CDR3 size: 13 residues. Looked up from germline, CDR1 is SGHTA and CDR2 is FQGNSA. The ends lost 8 bases at V and 12 bases at J; junction bases unmatched: 12.

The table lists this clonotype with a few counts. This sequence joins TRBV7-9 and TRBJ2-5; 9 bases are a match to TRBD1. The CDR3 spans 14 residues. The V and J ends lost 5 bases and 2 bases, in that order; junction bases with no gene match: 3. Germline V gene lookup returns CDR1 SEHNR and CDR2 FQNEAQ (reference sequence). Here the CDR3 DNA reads TGTGCCAGCAGCGGTGACAGGGGGCAAGAGACCCAGTACTTC. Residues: CASSGDRGQETQYF.

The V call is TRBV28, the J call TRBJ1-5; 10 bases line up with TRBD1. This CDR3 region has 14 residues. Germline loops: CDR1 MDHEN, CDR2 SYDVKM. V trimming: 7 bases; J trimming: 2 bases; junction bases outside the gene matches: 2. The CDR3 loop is CASKTGGGNQPQHF. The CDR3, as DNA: TGTGCCAGCAAGACAGGGGGCGGCAATCAGCCCCAGCATTTT.

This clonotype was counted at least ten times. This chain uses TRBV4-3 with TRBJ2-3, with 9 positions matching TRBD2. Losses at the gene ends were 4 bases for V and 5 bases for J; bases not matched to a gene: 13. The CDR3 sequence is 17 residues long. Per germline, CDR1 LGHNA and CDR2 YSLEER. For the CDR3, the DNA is TGCGCCAGCAGCCTCGACCCAGGACTTAGCGGGGGAGATACGCAGTATTTT. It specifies CASSLDPGLSGGDTQYF.

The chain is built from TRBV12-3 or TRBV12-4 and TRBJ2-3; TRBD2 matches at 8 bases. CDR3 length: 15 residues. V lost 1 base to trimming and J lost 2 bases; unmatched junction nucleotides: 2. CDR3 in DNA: TGTGCCAGCAGTTTAGGTAGCGGGATCACAGATACGCAGTATTTT. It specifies CASSLGSGITDTQYF.

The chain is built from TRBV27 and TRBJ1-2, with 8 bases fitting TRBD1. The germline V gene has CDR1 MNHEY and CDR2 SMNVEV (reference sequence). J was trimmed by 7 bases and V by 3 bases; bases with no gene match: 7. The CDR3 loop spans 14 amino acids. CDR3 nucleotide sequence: TGTGCCAGCAGTTTCTCGGACAGGGTTGTTGGCTACACCTTC. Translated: CASSFSDRVVGYTF.

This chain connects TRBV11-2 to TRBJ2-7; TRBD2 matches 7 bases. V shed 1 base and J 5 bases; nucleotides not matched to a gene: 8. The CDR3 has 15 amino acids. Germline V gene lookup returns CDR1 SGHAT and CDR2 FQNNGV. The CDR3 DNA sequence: TGTGCCAGCAGCTTAGGTTCAGCGGGGTGGGACGAGCAGTACGTC. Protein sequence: CASSLGSAGWDEQYV.

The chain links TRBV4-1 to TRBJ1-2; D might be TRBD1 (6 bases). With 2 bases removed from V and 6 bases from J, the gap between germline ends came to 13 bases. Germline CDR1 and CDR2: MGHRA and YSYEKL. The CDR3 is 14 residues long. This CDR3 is CASSQNQGWNGYTF. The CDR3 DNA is TGCGCCAGCAGCCAAAATCAGGGGTGGAATGGCTACACCTTC.

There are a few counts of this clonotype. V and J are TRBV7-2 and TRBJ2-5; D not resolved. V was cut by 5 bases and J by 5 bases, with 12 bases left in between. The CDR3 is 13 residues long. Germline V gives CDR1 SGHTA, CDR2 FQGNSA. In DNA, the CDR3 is TGTGCCAGCAGCCCTCAGCGCGGCGAGACCCAGTACTTC. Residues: CASSPQRGETQYF. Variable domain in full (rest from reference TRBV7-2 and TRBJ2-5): GAGVSQSPSNKVTEKGKDVELRCDPISGHTALYWYRQSLGQGLEFLIYFQGNSAPDKSGLPSDRFSAERTGGSVSTLTIQRTQQEDSAVYLCASSPQRGETQYFGPGTRLLVL.